The 30 T cell receptor beta chains below were found in one sample sequenced in a study of blood T cell repertoires in COVID-19. The repertoire was sequenced with immunoSEQ multiplex PCR; TCRdb's copy has only in-frame clones and lacks some. The sample shows 350,000 to 500,000 clones, approximately 90% of them seen only once. The sequenced sample consisted of peripheral blood. These receptors all stem from a young man with COVID-19, enrolled during active disease.

V is TRBV6-5 and J is TRBJ1-2, with 9 positions matching TRBD1. Germline-derived CDR1 and CDR2 are MNHEY and SVGAGI. The length of the CDR3 is 14 residues. J gave up 4 bases and V 6 bases, and 6 bases lay outside the gene matches. CDR3 amino acids: CASSWDRDSYGYTF. CDR3 sequence (DNA): TGTGCCAGCAGCTGGGACAGGGATTCCTATGGCTACACCTTC.

The CDR3 region has the DNA TGCGCCAGCAGCGCAGACCGACAGCCTACTGAAGCTTTCTTT. Protein: CASSADRQPTEAFF. The chain combines TRBV5-1 with TRBJ1-1, with D perhaps TRBD1 (5 bases). The CDR3 has 14 residues. Germline CDR1 is SGHRS and CDR2 is YFSETQ. The V and J ends lost 4 bases and 5 bases respectively, with 15 bases between them.

This chain joins TRBV18 and TRBJ2-7; 7 bases line up with TRBD1. The J segment lost 1 base and the V segment lost 0 bases, leaving 6 bases of the junction unmatched. The CDR3 length is 16 residues. The germline gives CDR1 KGHSH, CDR2 LQKENI. CDR3 loop: CASSPPGTALSYEQYF. CDR3 bases: TGTGCCAGCTCACCACCCGGGACAGCCCTTTCCTACGAGCAGTACTTC. The full variable domain, with the rest looked up from reference TRBV18 and TRBJ2-7, is NAGVMQNPRHLVRRRGQEARLRCSPMKGHSHVYWYRQLPEEGLKFMVYLQKENIIDESGMPKERFSAEFPKEGPSILRIQQVVRGDSAAYFCASSPPGTALSYEQYFGPGTRLTVT.

The rearrangement links TRBV5-1 to TRBJ2-7, with TRBD1 matching over 7 bases. The CDR3 has 16 residues. V lost 4 bases and J lost 3; bases outside the gene matches: 13. Germline CDR1 is SGHRS and CDR2 is YFSETQ. CDR3 region: CASSPGTADSGYEQYF. CDR3 sequence (DNA): TGCGCCAGCAGCCCTGGGACAGCGGATTCAGGCTACGAGCAGTACTTC. The entire variable domain, with the rest obtained from reference TRBV5-1 and TRBJ2-7, is as follows: KAGVTQTPRYLIKTRGQQVTLSCSPISGHRSVSWYQQTPGQGLQFLFEYFSETQRNKGNFPGRFSGRQFSNSRSEMNVSTLELGDSALYLCASSPGTADSGYEQYFGPGTRLTVT.

The chain carries TRBV5-6 and TRBJ2-2; TRBD2 aligns across 9 bases. The CDR3 spans 16 residues. The junction had 3 bases not matched to a gene; V was cut back by 3 bases and J by 0 bases. Germline-derived CDR1 and CDR2 are SGHDT and YYEEEE. The CDR3 protein is CASSWSGGPNTGELFF. In DNA form, the CDR3 reads TGTGCCAGCAGCTGGAGCGGGGGGCCGAACACCGGGGAGCTGTTTTTT.

The V gene is TRBV7-3, the J gene TRBJ2-1, with 8 bases fitting TRBD2. CDR1 SGHTA and CDR2 FQGTGA come from the germline V gene. The CDR3 spans 13 residues. J was trimmed by 6 bases and V by 8 bases; bases with no gene match: 6. The CDR3 region is CASGSGTINEQFF. The CDR3 region has the DNA TGTGCCAGCGGTAGCGGGACAATCAATGAGCAGTTCTTC.

This clone was seen only once. The CDR3 loop reads CASRDWDSPYEQYF. DNA for the CDR3: TGTGCCAGCAGAGACTGGGACAGCCCCTACGAGCAGTACTTC. The chain has TRBV6-5 and TRBJ2-7; TRBD1 aligns across 7 bases. The CDR3 consists of 14 residues. Per the germline V gene, CDR1 is MNHEY and CDR2 is SVGAGI. Trimming at V came to 6 bases and at J to 2 bases, leaving 7 bases not matched to a gene.

The V gene is TRBV6-4, the J gene TRBJ2-3; 8 bases are a match to TRBD1. The CDR3 loop spans 17 amino acids. Losses at the gene ends were 7 bases for V and 2 bases for J; bases not matched to a gene: 14. Looked up from germline, CDR1 is MRHNA and CDR2 is SNTAGT. The CDR3, as DNA: TGTGCCAGCACCTATATTAGACAGGGGCCTTACACAGATACGCAGTATTTT. Translating gives CASTYIRQGPYTDTQYF.

The chain uses TRBV7-9 and TRBJ2-7; D is uncertain. Germline assignment: CDR1 SEHNR and CDR2 FQNEAQ (reference sequence). The CDR3 covers 12 residues. V was cut by 7 bases and J by 1 base, with 8 bases left in between. CDR3 protein: CASTGPSYEQYF. CDR3 coding DNA: TGTGCCAGCACCGGCCCGTCCTACGAGCAGTACTTC.

The chain links TRBV19 to TRBJ1-5; 8 bases are a match to TRBD1. Germline CDR1 reads LNHDA; CDR2 reads SQIVND (reference sequence). V lost 3 bases and J lost 6; bases outside the gene matches: 4. The CDR3 contains 14 residues. The CDR3 region has the DNA TGTGCCAGTAGTATTCCAGGGGGCAGTCAGCCCCAGCATTTT. This gives the protein CASSIPGGSQPQHF.

The gene calls are TRBV3-1 (or the pseudogene TRBV3-2) and TRBJ2-3; maybe TRBD1 (6 bases). This CDR3 region has 15 residues. Trimming removed 4 bases at V and 2 bases at J, with 13 bases between. CDR1 is LGHDT and CDR2 is YNNKEL in the germline V gene (reference sequence). Here the CDR3 DNA reads TGTGCCAGCAGCCTTCCAGGGGTACCCACAGATACGCAGTATTTT. It yields the protein CASSLPGVPTDTQYF.

The genes are TRBV7-9 and TRBJ2-1, with 8 bases that match TRBD1. Trimming removed 5 bases from V and 2 bases from J; junction bases left unmatched: 5. The germline gives CDR1 SEHNR, CDR2 FQNEAQ (reference sequence). CDR3 length: 15 residues. The CDR3 loop reads CASSPDRGTYNEQFF. The CDR3 nucleotides read TGTGCCAGCAGCCCCGACAGGGGCACCTACAATGAGCAGTTCTTC.

This rearrangement joins TRBV7-9 to TRBJ2-3, with a possible D match to TRBD2 (5 bases). Germline CDR1 is SEHNR and CDR2 is FQNEAQ (reference sequence). CDR3 length: 15 amino acids. Trimming shortened V by 1 base and J by 2 bases, and 10 bases separated the two germline ends. CDR3 sequence (DNA): TGTGCCAGCAGCTTAGTTGTGGGAGTCACAGATACGCAGTATTTT. As protein: CASSLVVGVTDTQYF.

The chain couples TRBV5-1 to TRBJ2-7, with D unresolved. CDR1 is SGHRS and CDR2 is YFSETQ in the germline V gene. The CDR3 contains 13 residues. V was cut by 0 bases and J by 7 bases, with 11 bases left in between. This CDR3 reads CASSLDFGLEQYF. CDR3 in DNA: TGCGCCAGCAGCTTGGACTTCGGGTTGGAGCAGTACTTC. Using reference TRBV5-1 and TRBJ2-7 for the parts outside the CDR3, the full variable domain is KAGVTQTPRYLIKTRGQQVTLSCSPISGHRSVSWYQQTPGQGLQFLFEYFSETQRNKGNFPGRFSGRQFSNSRSEMNVSTLELGDSALYLCASSLDFGLEQYFGPGTRLTVT.

This chain uses TRBV7-3 with TRBJ2-1; D might be TRBD2 (5 bases). This CDR3 comprises 13 residues. CDR1 is SGHTA, CDR2 FQGTGA, per germline. The V and J ends lost 1 base and 8 bases respectively, with 9 bases between them. The CDR3 DNA reads TGTGCCAGCAGCTTAAGAGGGAGAGATGAGCAGTTCTTC. This sequence encodes CASSLRGRDEQFF.

The J gene is TRBJ2-1, the V gene TRBV7-9; 10 bases are shared with TRBD2. J was trimmed by 7 bases and V by 0 bases; bases with no gene match: 12. Germline-derived CDR1 and CDR2 are SEHNR and FQNEAQ (reference sequence). This CDR3 has 18 residues. The CDR3 DNA sequence: TGTGCCAGCAGCTTAGCGTCTATGACTAGCGGGCACAGGAATGAGCAGTTCTTC. Protein product: CASSLASMTSGHRNEQFF.

This clone showed up just once. This sequence joins TRBV30 and TRBJ2-7; D remains ambiguous. The CDR3 is made up of 13 amino acids. Trimming pared 3 bases from V and 2 bases from J, leaving 11 bases between. In germline, CDR1 is GTSNPN, CDR2 SVGIG (reference sequence). The CDR3 DNA follows: TGTGCCTGGAGCCCTGACTGGCCCTACGAGCAGTACTTC. This codes for CAWSPDWPYEQYF.

V is TRBV2 and J is TRBJ2-5; 7 bases map to TRBD1. J lost 5 bases, V lost 3 bases, and 12 bases had no gene match. Germline loops: CDR1 SNHLY, CDR2 FYNNEI. This CDR3 spans 16 amino acids. CDR3 in amino acids: CASSDTLTGLGETQYF. CDR3 DNA: TGTGCCAGCAGTGACACTTTGACAGGGCTGGGGGAGACCCAGTACTTC.

V gene TRBV6-5 combines with J gene TRBJ2-1, with 10 bases identical to TRBD2. This CDR3 comprises 16 residues. V dropped 2 bases and J dropped 9; count of bases not matched to a gene: 10. Germline CDR1 is MNHEY and CDR2 is SVGAGI. CDR3 coding DNA: TGTGCCAGCAGTTACCCCTCAGCGGGAGGGGAGGGTGAGCAGTTCTTC. Translation: CASSYPSAGGEGEQFF.

The V call is TRBV2, the J call TRBJ2-1; 7 bases are a match to TRBD2. Germline trimming cut 7 bases from V and 8 bases from J; bases unmatched to any gene: 11. The V gene's germline CDR1 is SNHLY and CDR2 FYNNEI. This CDR3 contains 14 residues. For the CDR3, the DNA is TGTGCCAGCATACCGGGACTACCTGACGATGAGCAGTTCTTC. Protein: CASIPGLPDDEQFF.

In nucleotides, the CDR3 is TGCGCCAGCAGCTTAGCGGGGGGGCGTCGCGATACGCAGTATTTT. It specifies CASSLAGGRRDTQYF. The rearrangement uses TRBV10-2 and TRBJ2-3, with 11 bases fitting TRBD2. The V gene end was trimmed by 6 bases and the J gene end by 6 bases; junction bases not matched to a gene: 8. Germline CDR1 WSHSY, CDR2 SAAADI. The CDR3 runs to 15 residues.

The chain has TRBV3-1 (or the pseudogene TRBV3-2) and TRBJ1-2; no definite D call. Germline V gives CDR1 LGHDT, CDR2 YNNKEL (reference sequence). The CDR3 loop spans 17 amino acids. Trimming shortened V by 0 bases and J by 4 bases, and 18 bases separated the two germline ends. CDR3 DNA: TGTGCCAGCAGCCAAGAAGGTGTGCCCCTCTCGGGCTATGGCTACACCTTC. Translated, it gives CASSQEGVPLSGYGYTF.

CDR3 nucleotides: TGTGCCAGCAGCCCCGGACTAGCGGGCGGGGAGCAGTTCTTC. Translation gives CASSPGLAGGEQFF. The chain has TRBV2 and TRBJ2-1, with 11 bases matching TRBD2. This CDR3 comprises 14 residues. Germline values: CDR1 SNHLY, CDR2 FYNNEI. J was trimmed by 10 bases and V by 6 bases; bases with no gene match: 8.

The genes are TRBV3-1 (or the pseudogene TRBV3-2) and TRBJ1-4, with TRBD1 matching 8 bases. V was pared by 4 bases and J by 4 bases, with 2 bases of the junction left unmatched. Germline values: CDR1 LGHDT, CDR2 YNNKEL (reference sequence). The CDR3 extends over 14 amino acids. For the CDR3, the DNA is TGTGCCAGCAGCCTAGACAGGGGTAATGAAAAACTGTTTTTT. Residues: CASSLDRGNEKLFF.

V usage is TRBV18 and J usage is TRBJ2-1; TRBD1 matches 7 bases. The germline gives CDR1 KGHSH, CDR2 LQKENI. Unmatched junction bases numbered 6, after V lost 1 base and J lost 15 bases. This CDR3 comprises 12 residues. The DNA of the CDR3 is TGTGCCAGCTCACCACGGGACAGATTTCCGTTCTTC. As protein: CASSPRDRFPFF.

This clone was recorded once. The rearrangement uses TRBV19 and TRBJ2-7; TRBD1 agrees at 9 bases. Germline V gene data show CDR1 as LNHDA and CDR2 as SQIVND (reference sequence). The CDR3 contains 14 residues. J lost 2 bases, V lost 5 bases, and 4 bases had no gene match. The CDR3 sequence: CASSLRQGAYEQYF. CDR3 coding DNA: TGTGCCAGTAGTTTAAGACAGGGGGCCTACGAGCAGTACTTC.

Comment on this clone: In the same sample, other DNA sequences code for this CDR3. The rearrangement joins TRBV11-2 to TRBJ2-2, with 8 bases lining up with TRBD2. The CDR3 runs to 15 residues. The germline CDR1 and CDR2 sequences are SGHAT and FQNNGV. V dropped 6 bases and J dropped 3; count of bases not matched to a gene: 6. DNA of the CDR3: TGTGCCAGCAGACTTGGACTAGCTGACACCGGGGAGCTGTTTTTT. It translates to CASRLGLADTGELFF.

The chain employs TRBV7-9 and TRBJ2-1, with a possible D match to TRBD2 (6 bases). Germline CDR1 is SEHNR and CDR2 is FQNEAQ (reference sequence). The CDR3 covers 16 residues. V was clipped by 5 bases and J by 2 bases, with 16 bases between them. The CDR3 here is CASSQEGERPYNEQFF. The CDR3 nucleotides read TGTGCCAGCAGCCAGGAGGGCGAGAGACCCTACAATGAGCAGTTCTTC. Supplemented by reference TRBV7-9 and TRBJ2-1, the full variable domain reads DTGVSQNPRHKITKRGQNVTFRCDPISEHNRLYWYRQTLGQGPEFLTYFQNEAQLEKSRLLSDRFSAERPKGSFSTLEIQRTEQGDSAMYLCASSQEGERPYNEQFFGPGTRLTVL.

This clone was observed a handful of times. The chain uses TRBV7-2 and TRBJ2-2, with a possible D match to TRBD1 (6 bases). Germline V CDR1 and CDR2: SGHTA, FQGNSA. The CDR3 length is 13 residues. Trimming left V 6 bases short and J 5 bases short, with 10 bases between. As DNA, the CDR3 is TGTGCCAGCAGGCCGACAGGTACCGGGGAGCTGTTTTTT. This translates into CASRPTGTGELFF.

For the CDR3, the DNA is TGTGCCAGCAGTTTTGTCGGTGGCGGGTCACCCCTCCACTTT. This gives the protein CASSFVGGGSPLHF. The genes are TRBV27 and TRBJ1-6; D gene uncertain. Germline V gene data show CDR1 as MNHEY and CDR2 as SMNVEV (reference sequence). Trimming took 3 bases from V and 10 from J, leaving 13 bases between them. The CDR3 runs to 14 residues.